Below are 8 T cell receptor beta chains sequenced from a single sample in a study of T cells in Graves' hyperthyroidism and ophthalmopathy. There were TCR beta CDR3 regions amplified from RNA transcripts. First-round RT-PCR with HTBI primers amplified the TCR CDR3 region. Each CDR3 protein gets one entry after TCRdb re-called the multiplex PCR reads with MiXCR. In the table there are more than 500,000 distinct CDR3 sequences, 46% of which are singletons. The specimen sequenced was peripheral blood or thyroid tissue (not recorded which). The source is an adult woman with Graves' disease, either hyperthyroidism or ophthalmopathy (not recorded which).

The gene calls are TRBV19 and TRBJ1-5; D possibly corresponds to TRBD1 (5 bases). The CDR3 loop spans 17 amino acids. The germline gives CDR1 LNHDA, CDR2 SQIVND (reference sequence). Trimming cost V 1 base and J 2 bases, with 15 bases left between them. The CDR3: CASSIARYRSGNQPQHF. The CDR3 DNA reads as TGTGCCAGTAGTATAGCGCGCTACAGGTCGGGCAATCAGCCCCAGCATTTT.

As regards this clonotype: Possible read error: a much larger clone is one base away. Given the absence of the conserved phenylalanine or tryptophan at the CDR3 end, a read error is likely. The chain is built from TRBV3-1 and TRBJ1-1; D unclear. The CDR3 extends over 14 amino acids. V dropped 1 base and J dropped 1 base, with 7 bases sitting between them. In germline, CDR1 is LGHDT, CDR2 YNNKEL (reference sequence). The CDR3 DNA is TGTGCCAGCAGCCAAGGAGTGGGGAACACTGAAGCTTTCTCT. Encoded protein: CASSQGVGNTEAFS.

The V gene is TRBV15, the J gene TRBJ1-6; 9 positions agree with TRBD1. With V trimmed by 5 bases and J by 3 bases, 2 bases remained unmatched. The CDR3 loop spans 15 amino acids. The germline V gene encodes CDR1 LNHNV and CDR2 YYDKDF (reference sequence). CDR3 bases: TGTGCCACCAGCGAGGACAGGGGCTATAATTCACCCCTCCACTTT. It specifies CATSEDRGYNSPLHF.

This chain joins TRBV11-1 and TRBJ2-2, with D hard to call. Germline V gene lookup returns CDR1 SGHAT and CDR2 FQDESV (reference sequence). Trimming removed 6 bases from V and 0 bases from J, with 5 bases in between. The CDR3 totals 13 residues. CDR3 in DNA: TGTGCCAGCAGGACACCGAACACCGGGGAGCTGTTTTTT. Translated, it gives CASRTPNTGELFF.

This chain links TRBV10-3 with TRBJ2-6; D ambiguous. The germline V and J ends were trimmed by 4 bases and 0 bases, with 16 bases remaining between them. The CDR3 contains 18 residues. Germline-derived CDR1 and CDR2 are ENHRY and SYGVKD. CDR3 sequence reads: CAISGRSETLSGANVLTF. The CDR3 DNA sequence: TGTGCCATCAGTGGCCGAAGCGAGACACTCTCTGGGGCCAACGTCCTGACTTTC.

V gene TRBV10-3 combines with J gene TRBJ1-5; D remains ambiguous. The CDR3 runs 14 residues. CDR1 and CDR2 from the germline V gene are ENHRY and SYGVKD. V lost 3 bases and J lost 4, with 10 bases in between. DNA for the CDR3: TGTGCCATCAGTGAAGGAAACCTTAATCAGCCCCAGCATTTT. This gives the protein CAISEGNLNQPQHF.

This clonotype was detected many times. V gene TRBV7-9 combines with J gene TRBJ2-7; the D gene is possibly TRBD2 (6 bases). The V gene lost 1 base and the J gene lost 8 bases, with 18 bases spanning the gap. CDR1 is SEHNR, CDR2 FQNEAQ, per germline (reference sequence). The CDR3 runs to 15 residues. The CDR3 nucleotides read TGTGCCAGCAGCTTAGGCTGGGACTCCCCAGTCAAGCAGTACTTC. It specifies CASSLGWDSPVKQYF. The full variable domain, with the rest looked up from reference TRBV7-9 and TRBJ2-7, is DTGVSQNPRHKITKRGQNVTFRCDPISEHNRLYWYRQTLGQGPEFLTYFQNEAQLEKSRLLSDRFSAERPKGSFSTLEIQRTEQGDSAMYLCASSLGWDSPVKQYFGPGTRLTVT.

V and J are TRBV29-1 and TRBJ2-7; the D gene is possibly TRBD1 (7 bases). The CDR3 has 13 residues. The V gene's germline CDR1 is SQVTM and CDR2 ANQGSEA. In DNA, the CDR3 is TGCAGTGGCGGGACAGCCGGCTACTACGAGCAGTACTTC. Translating it yields CSGGTAGYYEQYF.